The rows below give T cell receptor beta chains drawn from one sample of a study of OX40 agonist ivuxolimab in advanced cancers. Produced via immunoSEQ multiplex PCR; TCRdb's table is partial and in-frame only. The sample holds 85,000 to 100,000 clones, roughly 94% seen once. Sequencing was performed on CD4+ or CD8+ T cells sorted from blood, taken in a trial of the OX40 agonist ivuxolimab. The receptors stem from an adult with an advanced solid tumor such as melanoma, head and neck, liver or kidney cancer. CDR3s include the opening cysteine and the closing phenylalanine or tryptophan. A D gene is named only where the DNA matches it firmly. Clone size appears in some rows only: once, few, many, or a class for an expanded clone.

abundance: -; d_gene: TRBD2; v_gene: TRBV7-8; j_gene: TRBJ2-1; CDR3aa: CASSLDSAGGYNEQFF; CDR3nt: TGTGCCAGCAGCTTAGATTCGGCGGGAGGGTACAATGAGCAGTTCTTC
abundance: -; d_gene: -; v_gene: TRBV7-7; j_gene: TRBJ1-3; CDR3aa: CASSLVGGARNTIYF; CDR3nt: TGTGCCAGCAGCTTGGTGGGGGGAGCGAGAAACACCATATATTTT
abundance: once; d_gene: -; v_gene: TRBV11-3; j_gene: TRBJ2-3; CDR3aa: CASSTGLTGTQYF; CDR3nt: TGTGCCAGCAGCACCGGCCTCACAGGTACGCAGTATTTT
abundance: -; d_gene: -; v_gene: TRBV5-1; j_gene: TRBJ1-4; CDR3aa: CASSLGRGPNEKLFF; CDR3nt: TGCGCCAGCAGCTTGGGTCGGGGTCCCAATGAAAAACTGTTTTTT
abundance: -; d_gene: -; v_gene: TRBV29-1; j_gene: TRBJ1-1; CDR3aa: CSVVRTEAFF; CDR3nt: TGCAGCGTTGTTCGCACTGAAGCTTTCTTT
abundance: -; d_gene: TRBD2; v_gene: TRBV7-8; j_gene: TRBJ2-2; CDR3aa: CASSKPTGTSGGFIGGELFF; CDR3nt: TGTGCCAGCAGTAAACCAACCGGGACTAGCGGGGGGTTCATCGGCGGGGAGCTGTTTTTT
abundance: -; d_gene: -; v_gene: TRBV29-1; j_gene: TRBJ2-1; CDR3aa: CSVGDGQTTAKFF; CDR3nt: TGCAGCGTTGGCGACGGACAGACTACGGCGAAGTTCTTC
abundance: -; d_gene: -; v_gene: TRBV7-6; j_gene: TRBJ2-5; CDR3aa: CASSVVATQYF; CDR3nt: TGTGCCAGCAGCGTAGTGGCGACCCAGTACTTC
abundance: -; d_gene: -; v_gene: TRBV9; j_gene: TRBJ1-3; CDR3aa: CASSLRTGSGNTIYF; CDR3nt: TGTGCCAGCAGCTTAAGAACAGGGTCCGGAAACACCATATATTTT
abundance: once; d_gene: TRBD2; v_gene: TRBV4-1; j_gene: TRBJ2-3; CDR3aa: CASSQDPGALAGARTDTQYF; CDR3nt: TGCGCCAGCAGCCAAGATCCAGGGGCCCTAGCGGGAGCACGCACAGATACGCAGTATTTT
abundance: -; d_gene: -; v_gene: TRBV5-5; j_gene: TRBJ2-1; CDR3aa: CASSLPGPNEQFF; CDR3nt: TGTGCCAGCAGCTTACCTGGGCCGAATGAGCAGTTCTTC
abundance: -; d_gene: -; v_gene: TRBV19; j_gene: TRBJ2-5; CDR3aa: CASSMGGGWETQYF; CDR3nt: TGTGCCAGTAGTATGGGGGGAGGATGGGAGACCCAGTACTTC
abundance: -; d_gene: -; v_gene: TRBV15; j_gene: TRBJ1-1; CDR3aa: CATTIGGRTEAFF; CDR3nt: TGTGCCACCACCATTGGGGGTAGAACTGAAGCTTTCTTT
abundance: -; d_gene: TRBD1; v_gene: TRBV7-9; j_gene: TRBJ1-4; CDR3aa: CASSLETGLTNEKLFF; CDR3nt: TGTGCCAGCAGCTTAGAGACAGGGCTCACTAATGAAAAACTGTTTTTT
abundance: -; d_gene: TRBD1; v_gene: TRBV18; j_gene: TRBJ2-1; CDR3aa: CASSPPDRGRFNEQFF; CDR3nt: TGTGCCAGCTCACCTCCGGACAGGGGGAGGTTCAATGAGCAGTTCTTC
abundance: once; d_gene: TRBD2; v_gene: TRBV5-1; j_gene: TRBJ2-2; CDR3aa: CASSLAGKTSGGQNTGELFF; CDR3nt: TGCGCCAGCAGCTTGGCAGGGAAGACTAGCGGGGGCCAGAACACCGGGGAGCTGTTTTTT
abundance: -; d_gene: -; v_gene: TRBV7-7; j_gene: TRBJ2-7; CDR3aa: CASSLAGVDEQYF; CDR3nt: TGTGCTAGCAGCTTAGCAGGGGTGGACGAGCAGTACTTC
abundance: -; d_gene: -; v_gene: TRBV6-1; j_gene: TRBJ1-2; CDR3aa: CASSETGNYGYTF; CDR3nt: TGTGCCAGCAGTGAAACGGGGAACTATGGCTACACCTTC
abundance: -; d_gene: -; v_gene: TRBV25-1; j_gene: TRBJ1-2; CDR3aa: CASREGLAMGYTF; CDR3nt: TGTGCCAGCCGCGAGGGGCTCGCTATGGGCTACACCTTC
abundance: -; d_gene: TRBD2; v_gene: TRBV11-2; j_gene: TRBJ2-7; CDR3aa: CASSLGGSSYEQYF; CDR3nt: TGTGCCAGCAGCTTAGGCGGGAGCTCCTACGAGCAGTACTTC
abundance: -; d_gene: TRBD1; v_gene: TRBV7-2; j_gene: TRBJ2-7; CDR3aa: CASSLGGQGAREQYF; CDR3nt: TGTGCCAGCAGCTTAGGGGGACAGGGGGCGAGGGAGCAGTACTTC
abundance: -; d_gene: -; v_gene: TRBV14; j_gene: TRBJ2-1; CDR3aa: CASSQAISSYNEQFF; CDR3nt: TGTGCCAGCAGCCAAGCCATAAGCTCCTACAATGAGCAGTTCTTC
abundance: once; d_gene: TRBD1; v_gene: TRBV7-2; j_gene: TRBJ2-7; CDR3aa: CASSLDGTGNTYEQYF; CDR3nt: TGTGCCAGCAGCTTAGATGGGACAGGGAATACCTACGAGCAGTACTTC
abundance: -; d_gene: TRBD2; v_gene: TRBV7-2; j_gene: TRBJ2-3; CDR3aa: CASSLRGAGEDTQYF; CDR3nt: TGTGCCAGCAGCCTCCGTGGGGCGGGAGAAGATACGCAGTATTTT
abundance: -; d_gene: -; v_gene: TRBV2; j_gene: TRBJ1-5; CDR3aa: CASSQDSGNQPQHF; CDR3nt: TGTGCCAGCAGTCAGGACTCGGGCAATCAGCCCCAGCATTTT
abundance: -; d_gene: TRBD1; v_gene: TRBV18; j_gene: TRBJ1-4; CDR3aa: CASSLSITGASREKLFF; CDR3nt: TGTGCCAGCTCACTGAGTATAACAGGGGCTTCGCGGGAAAAACTGTTTTTT